These 2 T cell receptor beta chains originate from one sample sequenced in a study of metastatic and nonmetastatic thyroid tumors. The entire patient cohort was treatment-naive prior to thyroid surgery. TCRdb re-called the PCR reads with MiXCR. The sample yields 25,000 to 30,000 clones, about 16% seen once. The sequencing sample was made of blood. The receptor set was obtained from a male donor with papillary thyroid cancer or a benign thyroid nodule (not recorded which). Some clones in this sample may be carry-over from other donors' samples.

The chain's CDR3 is CASSIEPTGMSGNQPQHF. CDR3 coding DNA: TGTGCCAGTAGTATAGAGCCGACAGGGATGAGTGGCAATCAGCCCCAGCATTTT. V gene TRBV19 combines with J gene TRBJ1-5, with TRBD1 matching over 7 bases. CDR1 is LNHDA, CDR2 SQIVND, per germline (reference sequence). The CDR3 has 18 amino acids. Unmatched junction bases numbered 10, after V lost 0 bases and J lost 2 bases. The whole variable domain, remainder taken from reference TRBV19 and TRBJ1-5, is DGGITQSPKYLFRKEGQNVTLSCEQNLNHDAMYWYRQDPGQGLRLIYYSQIVNDFQKGDIAEGYSVSREKKESFPLTVTSAQKNPTAFYLCASSIEPTGMSGNQPQHFGDGTRLSIL.

The table lists this clone with a few counts. Other DNA sequences from this sample encode an identical CDR3 as well. The chain combines TRBV6-1 with TRBJ1-2; D might be TRBD1 (5 bases). The CDR3 contains 15 residues. Looked up from germline, CDR1 is MNHNS and CDR2 is SASEGT. The ends were cut back, 5 bases at V and 8 bases at J, with 21 bases in the middle. Here the CDR3 reads CASSREPPGGQGYTF. The CDR3 DNA follows: TGTGCCAGCAGTCGAGAACCGCCTGGGGGTCAGGGCTACACCTTC.